This TCR beta chain was captured by sequencing in a study of T cell repertoires in cytomegalovirus infection. Study as a whole: Recently identified HLA-C-restricted CMV epitopes were among the peptides used. CMV infection together with matching HLA type was indicated by public TCR beta signatures. Broader study findings: There were carriers of CMV plus the relevant HLA, and cumulative public TCR beta family frequency identified them.

TCRdb independently ran MiXCR on the reads; one entry per CDR3 protein. The sample shows about 920,000 distinct CDR3 sequences, more than 25% of them seen only once. Deletions cut 2 bases from V and 5 bases from J, with 17 bases between. The CDR3 spans 15 residues. CDR1 SGHNT and CDR2 YYREEE come from the germline V gene (reference sequence). This clonotype has only a few counts. Its antigen remains unknown. The sequenced sample was cultured CD8+ T cells from PBMCs, obtained from culture after CMV antigen stimulation. The chain links TRBV5-4 to TRBJ2-7, with D perhaps being TRBD1 or TRBD2 (5 bases each). The sequence was collected from a human donor in good health (CMV status not recorded). Some clones in this sample may be carry-over from other donors' samples. The CDR3 is CASSFERSGTHEQYF. CDR3 nucleotide sequence: TGTGCCAGCAGCTTTGAGCGGTCAGGGACCCACGAGCAGTACTTC.